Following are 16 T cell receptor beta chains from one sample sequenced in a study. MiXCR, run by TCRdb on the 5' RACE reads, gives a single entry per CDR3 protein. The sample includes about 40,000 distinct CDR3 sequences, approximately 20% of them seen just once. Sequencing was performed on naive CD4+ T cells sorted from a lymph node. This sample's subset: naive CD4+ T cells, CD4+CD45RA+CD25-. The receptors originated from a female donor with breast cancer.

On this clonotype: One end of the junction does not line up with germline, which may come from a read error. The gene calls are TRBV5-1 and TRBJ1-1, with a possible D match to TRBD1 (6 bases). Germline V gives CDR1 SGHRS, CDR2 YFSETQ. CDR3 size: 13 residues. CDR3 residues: CASSPPGATEAFF. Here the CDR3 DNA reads TGTGCCAGCAGCCCCCCAGGGGCCACTGAAGCTTTCTTT.

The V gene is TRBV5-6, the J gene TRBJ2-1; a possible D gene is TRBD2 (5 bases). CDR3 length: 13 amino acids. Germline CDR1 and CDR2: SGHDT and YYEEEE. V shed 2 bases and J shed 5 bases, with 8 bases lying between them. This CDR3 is CASSFGRDNEQFF. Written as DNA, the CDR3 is TGTGCCAGCAGCTTTGGGCGGGACAATGAGCAGTTCTTC.

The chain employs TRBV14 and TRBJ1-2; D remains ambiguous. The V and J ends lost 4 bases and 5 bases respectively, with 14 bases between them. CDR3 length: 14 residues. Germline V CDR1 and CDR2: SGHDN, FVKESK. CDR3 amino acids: CASSLGNHKYGYTF. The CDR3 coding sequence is TGTGCCAGCAGCCTTGGTAACCACAAGTATGGCTACACCTTC.

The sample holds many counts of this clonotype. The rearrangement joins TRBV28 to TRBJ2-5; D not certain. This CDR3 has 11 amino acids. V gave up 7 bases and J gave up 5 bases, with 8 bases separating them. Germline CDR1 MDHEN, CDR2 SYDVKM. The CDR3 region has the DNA TGTGCCAGCACCCTTGGTGAGACCCAGTACTTC. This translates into CASTLGETQYF.

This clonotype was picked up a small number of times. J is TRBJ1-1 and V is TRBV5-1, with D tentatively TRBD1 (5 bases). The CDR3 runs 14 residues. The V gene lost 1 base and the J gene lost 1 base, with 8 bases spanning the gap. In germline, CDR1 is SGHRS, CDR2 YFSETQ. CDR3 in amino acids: CASSLQGSNTEAFF. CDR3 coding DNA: TGCGCCAGCAGCTTGCAGGGATCGAACACTGAAGCTTTCTTT.

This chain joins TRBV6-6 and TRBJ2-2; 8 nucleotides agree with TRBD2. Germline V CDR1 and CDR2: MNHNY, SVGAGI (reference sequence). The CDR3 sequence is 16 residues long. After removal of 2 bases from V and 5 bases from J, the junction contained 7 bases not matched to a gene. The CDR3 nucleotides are TGTGCCAGCAGTTACCCGATTGGCGGGAGGACCGGGGAGCTGTTTTTT. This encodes CASSYPIGGRTGELFF.

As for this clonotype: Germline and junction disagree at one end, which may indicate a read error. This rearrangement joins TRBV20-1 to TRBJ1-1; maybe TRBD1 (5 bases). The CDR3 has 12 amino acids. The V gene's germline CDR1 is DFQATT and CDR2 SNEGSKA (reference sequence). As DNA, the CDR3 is TGCGGTGCGCCCTTTCGGGGGGGTGAGGCTTTCTTT. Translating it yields CGAPFRGGEAFF.

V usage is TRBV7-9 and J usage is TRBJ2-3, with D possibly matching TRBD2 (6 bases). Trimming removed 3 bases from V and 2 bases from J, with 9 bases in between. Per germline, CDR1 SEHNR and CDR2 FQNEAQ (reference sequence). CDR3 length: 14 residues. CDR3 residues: CASSLTRDTDTQYF. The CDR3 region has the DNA TGTGCCAGCAGCTTGACTAGGGACACAGATACGCAGTATTTT. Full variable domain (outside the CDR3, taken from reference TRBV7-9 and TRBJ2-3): DTGVSQNPRHKITKRGQNVTFRCDPISEHNRLYWYRQTLGQGPEFLTYFQNEAQLEKSRLLSDRFSAERPKGSFSTLEIQRTEQGDSAMYLCASSLTRDTDTQYFGPGTRLTVL.

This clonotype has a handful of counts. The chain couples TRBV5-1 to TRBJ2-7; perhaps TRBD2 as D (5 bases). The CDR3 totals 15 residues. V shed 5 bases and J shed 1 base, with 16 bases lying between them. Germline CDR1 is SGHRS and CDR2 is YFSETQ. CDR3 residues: CASRLSSTQSYEQYF. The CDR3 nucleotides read TGCGCCAGCAGACTTTCTAGCACACAATCCTACGAGCAGTACTTC.

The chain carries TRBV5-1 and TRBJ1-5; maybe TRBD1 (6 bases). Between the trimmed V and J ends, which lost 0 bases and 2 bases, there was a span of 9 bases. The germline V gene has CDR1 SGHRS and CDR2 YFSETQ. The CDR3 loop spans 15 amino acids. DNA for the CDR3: TGCGCCAGCAGCTTGGAAGGGGGGGGCAATCAGCCCCAGCATTTT. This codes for CASSLEGGGNQPQHF.

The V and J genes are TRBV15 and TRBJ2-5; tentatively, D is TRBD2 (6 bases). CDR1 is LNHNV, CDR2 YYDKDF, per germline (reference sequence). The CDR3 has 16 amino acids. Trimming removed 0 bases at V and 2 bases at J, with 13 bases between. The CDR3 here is CATSREYSGTQETQYF. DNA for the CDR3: TGTGCCACCAGCAGAGAATATTCCGGGACTCAAGAGACCCAGTACTTC.

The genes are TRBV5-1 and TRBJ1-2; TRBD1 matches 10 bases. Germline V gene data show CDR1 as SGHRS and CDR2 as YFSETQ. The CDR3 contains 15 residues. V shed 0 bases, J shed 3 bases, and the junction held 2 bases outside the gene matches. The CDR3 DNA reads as TGCGCCAGCAGCTTGGAGGGACAGGGGTACTATGGCTACACCTTC. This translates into CASSLEGQGYYGYTF.

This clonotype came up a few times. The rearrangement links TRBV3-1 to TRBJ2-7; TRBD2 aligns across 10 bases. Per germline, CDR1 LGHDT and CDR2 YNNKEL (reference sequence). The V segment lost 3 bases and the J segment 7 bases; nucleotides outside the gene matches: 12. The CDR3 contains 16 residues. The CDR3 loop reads CASSHSTSGTWREQYF. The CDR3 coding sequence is TGTGCCAGCAGCCATTCAACTAGCGGGACCTGGAGGGAGCAGTACTTC.

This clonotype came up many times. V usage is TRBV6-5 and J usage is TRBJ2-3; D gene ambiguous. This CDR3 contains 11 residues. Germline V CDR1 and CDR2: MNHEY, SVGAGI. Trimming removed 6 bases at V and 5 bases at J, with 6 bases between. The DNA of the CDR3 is TGTGCCAGCAGGACGGGAGATACGCAGTATTTT. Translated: CASRTGDTQYF.

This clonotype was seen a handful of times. The CDR3 sequence: CASSQRVTEAFF. CDR3 DNA sequence: TGTGCCAGCAGCCAACGGGTCACTGAAGCTTTCTTT. The V gene is TRBV16, the J gene TRBJ1-1; D is uncertain. Trimming cost V 2 bases and J 4 bases, with 5 bases left between them. CDR1 is KGHSY and CDR2 is FQNENV in the germline V gene. This CDR3 contains 12 residues.

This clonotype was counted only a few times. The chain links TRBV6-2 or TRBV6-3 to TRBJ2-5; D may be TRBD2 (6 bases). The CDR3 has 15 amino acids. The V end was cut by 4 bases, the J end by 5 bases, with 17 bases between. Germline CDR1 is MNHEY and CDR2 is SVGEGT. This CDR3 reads CASSSGGMIQETQYF. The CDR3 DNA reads TGTGCCAGCAGTTCCGGCGGGATGATCCAGGAGACCCAGTACTTC.